The 11 T cell receptor beta chains given below trace back to one sample, sequenced in a study of control samples from healthy donors and cancer patients. The data were produced by immunoSEQ multiplex PCR, yet TCRdb's version contains in-frame clones alone and is incomplete. This sample yields some 95,000 clones, of which 79% are seen a single time; about 10% belongs to the top ten. The specimen was blood. The source of these receptors is a woman younger than 45 in good health.

The genes are TRBV6-5 and TRBJ1-1, with 9 nucleotides matching TRBD1. This CDR3 is 15 amino acids long. V dropped 6 bases and J dropped 5; count of bases not matched to a gene: 10. Germline CDR1 is MNHEY and CDR2 is SVGAGI. The CDR3 DNA is TGTGCCAGCAGACTGTGGGGACAGGGCGGAACTGAAGCTTTCTTT. Its protein product is CASRLWGQGGTEAFF.

The chain combines TRBV30 with TRBJ1-4; D might be TRBD1 (5 bases). Looked up from germline, CDR1 is GTSNPN and CDR2 is SVGIG (reference sequence). The CDR3 is 14 amino acids. With 4 bases removed from V and 0 bases from J, the gap between germline ends came to 9 bases. The CDR3 here is CAWMGVATNEKLFF. In nucleotides, the CDR3 is TGTGCCTGGATGGGGGTCGCAACTAATGAAAAACTGTTTTTT. The full variable domain, completed using reference TRBV30 and TRBJ1-4, is SQTIHQWPATLVQPVGSPLSLECTVEGTSNPNLYWYRQAAGRGLQLLFYSVGIGQISSEVPQNLSASRPQDRQFILSSKKLLLSDSGFYLCAWMGVATNEKLFFGSGTQLSVL.

The rearrangement links TRBV3-1 (or the pseudogene TRBV3-2) to TRBJ2-6; no definite D call. The length of the CDR3 is 14 residues. Germline V gives CDR1 LGHDT, CDR2 YNNKEL (reference sequence). Trimming left V 4 bases short and J 4 bases short, with 8 bases between. The CDR3 spells CASSLDGGANVLTF. As DNA, the CDR3 is TGTGCCAGCAGCCTGGACGGAGGGGCCAACGTCCTGACTTTC.

The gene calls are TRBV4-2 and TRBJ1-4; TRBD1 might be the D (5 bases). This CDR3 comprises 16 residues. Germline V gives CDR1 LGHNA, CDR2 YNFKEQ. Trimming left V 4 bases short and J 4 bases short, with 16 bases between. The CDR3 protein is CASSLGGGSNNEKLFF. CDR3 nucleotides: TGTGCCAGCAGCCTCGGGGGGGGGTCGAATAATGAAAAACTGTTTTTT.

The DNA of the CDR3 is TGTGCCATCAGAATGGACAGGAACACTGAAGCTTTCTTT. This sequence encodes CAIRMDRNTEAFF. The gene calls are TRBV10-3 and TRBJ1-1, with D possibly matching TRBD1 (6 bases). The V gene's germline CDR1 is ENHRY and CDR2 SYGVKD. V lost 6 bases, J lost 1 base, and 9 bases lay in between. The CDR3 spans 13 residues.

The chain combines TRBV6-2 or TRBV6-3 with TRBJ2-5, with D possibly called TRBD1 or TRBD2 (6 bases each). V gave up 5 bases and J gave up 5 bases, with 15 bases separating them. Germline V gene sequence: CDR1 MNHEY, CDR2 SVGEGT. The CDR3 totals 14 residues. CDR3 in DNA: TGTGCCAGCAGTAAAGGGGGGTATGCGGAGACCCAGTACTTC. Translating it yields CASSKGGYAETQYF.

The chain couples TRBV29-1 to TRBJ2-3; 8 nucleotides align to TRBD1. Germline V gene lookup returns CDR1 SQVTM and CDR2 ANQGSEA. With V trimmed by 7 bases and J by 5 bases, 5 bases remained unmatched. The CDR3 consists of 12 residues. The CDR3 reads CSGQGAVDTQYF. The CDR3 nucleotides are TGCAGCGGCCAGGGGGCTGTAGATACGCAGTATTTT.

This chain uses TRBV7-8 with TRBJ1-1; D remains ambiguous. This CDR3 region has 16 residues. V dropped 3 bases and J dropped 1 base, with 15 bases sitting between them. The germline CDR1 and CDR2 sequences are SGHVS and FQNEAQ. CDR3 amino acids: CASSFLAPGGNTEAFF. The CDR3 nucleotides are TGTGCCAGCAGCTTTCTGGCCCCCGGCGGGAACACTGAAGCTTTCTTT.

The gene calls are TRBV11-2 and TRBJ2-7, with D hard to call. The CDR3 has 13 residues. Trimming took off 5 bases at V and 2 bases at J, with 10 bases between the two ends. The germline gives CDR1 SGHAT, CDR2 FQNNGV. For the CDR3, the DNA is TGTGCCAGCAGCCCACGACACGCCTACGAGCAGTACTTC. Residues: CASSPRHAYEQYF.

The rearrangement links TRBV10-1 to TRBJ1-1; TRBD1 matches 9 bases. The trim removed 6 bases at V and 6 bases at J, leaving 5 bases unmatched. This CDR3 region has 13 residues. Looked up from germline, CDR1 is WNHNN and CDR2 is SYGVQD (reference sequence). The CDR3 here is CASRRDRVSEAFF. For the CDR3, the DNA is TGCGCCAGCAGACGGGACAGGGTCTCTGAAGCTTTCTTT.

J is TRBJ2-4 and V is TRBV6-5; the D gene is possibly TRBD2 (5 bases). The CDR3 is 15 amino acids. Germline assignment: CDR1 MNHEY and CDR2 SVGAGI. V lost 6 bases to trimming and J lost 5 bases, with 17 bases between them. For the CDR3, the DNA is TGTGCCAGCAGGTGGGGAGTCTTGCGGGAAAACATTCAGTACTTC. Protein sequence: CASRWGVLRENIQYF.